A selection of T cell receptor beta chains follows, all from one sample in a study of shared clonotypes between healthy human individuals. Using immunoSEQ multiplex PCR, the repertoire was profiled, and TCRdb retains in-frame clones only, with some absent. Seen here are hundreds of thousands of clones, about 96% observed once, and the top ten hold less than 0.35%. What was sequenced was memory CD8+ T cells sorted from blood. These receptors came from a man aged 25-45 years in good health. Each CDR3 is given with its conserved first and last residue. Each record gives: J gene, D gene, clone size, V gene, CDR3 protein, CDR3 DNA. The D gene is left open where the match is weak. Expanded clones get a size class; other rows say once, few or many, or leave the size out.

>TRBJ2-5|-|-|TRBV19
CASSIPGQETQYF
TGTGCCAGTAGTATCCCCGGCCAAGAGACCCAGTACTTC
>TRBJ2-2|TRBD2|-|TRBV19
CASTHSGRLNGELFF
TGTGCCAGTACCCATAGCGGGAGGCTTAACGGGGAGCTGTTTTTT
>TRBJ2-5|TRBD2|-|TRBV7-9
CASNREVGETQYF
TGTGCCAGCAACCGGGAGGTCGGAGAGACCCAGTACTTC
>TRBJ2-3|-|-|TRBV7-2
CASSLSGFQDTQYF
TGTGCCAGCAGCTTATCAGGGTTCCAGGATACGCAGTATTTT
>TRBJ1-3|-|-|TRBV30
CAWSVRRVTGNTIYF
TGTGCCTGGAGTGTACGAAGAGTGACTGGAAACACCATATATTTT
>TRBJ1-1|TRBD1|-|TRBV28
CASGTGDRMNTEAFF
TGTGCCAGCGGGACAGGGGATCGCATGAACACTGAAGCTTTCTTT
>TRBJ2-1|-|-|TRBV1
CTSSQESNEQFF
TGCACCAGCAGCCAAGAAAGCAATGAGCAGTTCTTC
>TRBJ1-1|TRBD1|-|TRBV7-9
CASSGTGGTEAFF
TGTGCCAGCAGCGGGACAGGGGGTACTGAAGCTTTCTTT
>TRBJ2-1|TRBD1|-|TRBV10-3
CAIAQTRGNEQFF
TGTGCCATCGCCCAAACCAGGGGGAATGAGCAGTTCTTC
>TRBJ2-7|-|-|TRBV6-1
CASSEGAGGHYEQYF
TGTGCCAGCAGTGAAGGGGCAGGGGGGCACTACGAGCAGTACTTC
>TRBJ1-3|-|-|TRBV4-2
CASSQVPGAGNTIYF
TGTGCCAGCAGCCAAGTTCCAGGGGCTGGAAACACCATATATTTT
>TRBJ1-2|-|-|TRBV27
CASSLNGGNGYTF
TGTGCCAGCAGTTTAAATGGGGGGAATGGCTACACCTTC
>TRBJ2-7|-|-|TRBV6-1
CASSETRLPSYEQYF
TGTGCCAGCAGTGAGACAAGGCTACCCTCCTACGAGCAGTACTTC
>TRBJ1-5|TRBD1|-|TRBV6-1
CASSEIQGVQSDQPQHF
TGTGCCAGCAGTGAAATCCAGGGGGTTCAAAGTGATCAGCCCCAGCATTTT
>TRBJ2-7|-|once|TRBV28
CASSLRTDYEQYF
TGTGCCAGCAGTTTAAGAACGGACTACGAGCAGTACTTC
>TRBJ1-5|TRBD1|-|TRBV7-9
CASSFLRGQSAQHF
TGTGCCAGCAGCTTTTTGAGGGGGCAATCAGCCCAGCATTTT
>TRBJ1-2|TRBD1|-|TRBV28
CASSLTGQGYGYTF
TGTGCCAGCAGTTTAACCGGACAGGGGTATGGCTACACCTTC
>TRBJ2-5|-|-|TRBV5-1
CASSLDRLQETQYF
TGCGCCAGCAGCTTGGACAGGCTTCAAGAGACCCAGTACTTC
>TRBJ1-5|-|-|TRBV6-6
CAGKDNLGPQHF
TGTGCCGGGAAGGACAACTTAGGGCCCCAGCATTTT
>TRBJ2-7|TRBD2|-|TRBV28
CASSRKTSAYEQYF
TGTGCCAGCAGTAGGAAGACTAGCGCCTACGAGCAGTACTTC
>TRBJ2-5|TRBD2|-|TRBV4-1
CASSRPGLAGGKTQYF
TGCGCCAGCAGCCGACCGGGACTAGCGGGAGGGAAGACCCAGTACTTC
>TRBJ2-3|TRBD2|-|TRBV5-1
CASSLTGTRGTDTQYF
TGCGCCAGCAGTCTCACCGGGACTAGGGGCACAGATACGCAGTATTTT
>TRBJ1-2|-|-|TRBV27
CASSPLGLGYGYTF
TGTGCCAGCAGTCCCTTGGGACTTGGCTATGGCTACACCTTC